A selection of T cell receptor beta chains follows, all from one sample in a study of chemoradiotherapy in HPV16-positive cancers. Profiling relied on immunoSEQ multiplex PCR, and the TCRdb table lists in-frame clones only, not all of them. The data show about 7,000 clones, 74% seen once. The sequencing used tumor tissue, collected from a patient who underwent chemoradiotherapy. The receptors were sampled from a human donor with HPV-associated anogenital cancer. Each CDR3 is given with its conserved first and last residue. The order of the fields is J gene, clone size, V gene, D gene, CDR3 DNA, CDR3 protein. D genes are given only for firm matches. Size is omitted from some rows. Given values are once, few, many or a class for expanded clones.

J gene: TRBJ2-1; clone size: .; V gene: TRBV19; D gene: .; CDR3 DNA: TGTGCCAGTAGTGGGGACCGTAACAATGAGCAGTTCTTC; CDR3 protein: CASSGDRNNEQFF
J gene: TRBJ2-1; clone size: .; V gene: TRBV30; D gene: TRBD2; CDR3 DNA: TGTGCTGTATATTCAACCGGGCGGGGGGTCAATGAGCAGTTCTTC; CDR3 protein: CAVYSTGRGVNEQFF
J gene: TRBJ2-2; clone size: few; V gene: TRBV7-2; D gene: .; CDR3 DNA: TGTGCCAGCAGCTTAAGCTGGGGGGCGGGGACCGGGGAGCTGTTTTTT; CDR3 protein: CASSLSWGAGTGELFF
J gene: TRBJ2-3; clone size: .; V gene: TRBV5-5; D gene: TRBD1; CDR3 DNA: TGTGCCAGCAGCTTACCCGGGACAGGGGTGACAGATACGCAGTATTTT; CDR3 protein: CASSLPGTGVTDTQYF
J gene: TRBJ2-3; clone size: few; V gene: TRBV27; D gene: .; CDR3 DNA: TGTGCCAGCAGTTCCCGAGGGCTCCGGAACACAGATACGCAGTATTTT; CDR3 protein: CASSSRGLRNTDTQYF
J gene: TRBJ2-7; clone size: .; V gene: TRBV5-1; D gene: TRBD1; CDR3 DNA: TGCGCCAGCAGCTTGGCCGGGACAGCGTACGAGCAGTACTTC; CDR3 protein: CASSLAGTAYEQYF
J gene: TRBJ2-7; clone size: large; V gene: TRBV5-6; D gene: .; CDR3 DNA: TGTGCCAGCAGCCCCCTGGGAAGTCCCTACGAGCAGTACTTC; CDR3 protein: CASSPLGSPYEQYF
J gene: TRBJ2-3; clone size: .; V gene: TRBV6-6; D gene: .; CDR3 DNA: TGTGCCAGCTTGTTCCGGACTTCGGGCACAGATACGCAGTATTTT; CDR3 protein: CASLFRTSGTDTQYF
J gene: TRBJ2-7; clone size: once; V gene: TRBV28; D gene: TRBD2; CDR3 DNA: TGTGCCAGCAGCCTTAGCGGGGGATCCTACGAGCAGTACTTC; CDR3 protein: CASSLSGGSYEQYF
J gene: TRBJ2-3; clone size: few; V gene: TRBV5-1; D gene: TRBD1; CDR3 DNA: TGCGCCAGCAGCTCAGGACAGGACCGCTTTGATACGCAGTATTTT; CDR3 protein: CASSSGQDRFDTQYF
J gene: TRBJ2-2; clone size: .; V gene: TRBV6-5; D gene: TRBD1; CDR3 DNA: TGTGCCAGCAGGGGACAGAGCCTGAACACCGGGGAGCTGTTTTTT; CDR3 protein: CASRGQSLNTGELFF
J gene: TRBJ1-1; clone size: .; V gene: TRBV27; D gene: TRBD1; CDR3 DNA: TGTGCCAGCAGTCCCTCCCCAGGGGGCGGGACTGAAGCTTTCTTT; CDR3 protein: CASSPSPGGGTEAFF
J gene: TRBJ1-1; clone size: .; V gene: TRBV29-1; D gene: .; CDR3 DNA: TGCAGCGTTGATTCGCACACTGAAGCTTTCTTT; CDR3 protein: CSVDSHTEAFF
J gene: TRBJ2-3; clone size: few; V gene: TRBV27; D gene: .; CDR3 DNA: TGTGCCAGCCGTGGTGGGGGGTGGGCAGATACGCAGTATTTT; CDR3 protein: CASRGGGWADTQYF
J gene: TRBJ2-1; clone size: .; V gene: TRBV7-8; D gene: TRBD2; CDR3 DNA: TGTGCCAGCAGCTTGAGCGGGGGAACAACCAATGAGCAGTTCTTC; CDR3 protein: CASSLSGGTTNEQFF
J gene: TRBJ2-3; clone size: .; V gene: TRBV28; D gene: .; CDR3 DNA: TGTGCCAGCAGTTCTAGCGGCACAGATACGCAGTATTTT; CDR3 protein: CASSSSGTDTQYF
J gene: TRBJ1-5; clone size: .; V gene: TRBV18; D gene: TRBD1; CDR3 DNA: TGTGCCAGCTCACCACGGACAGGGATTGACCAGCCCCAGCATTTT; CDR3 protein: CASSPRTGIDQPQHF
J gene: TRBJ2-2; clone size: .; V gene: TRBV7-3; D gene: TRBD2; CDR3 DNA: TGTGCCAGCAGCTTACGCGGGGGGGCAAACACCGGGGAGCTGTTTTTT; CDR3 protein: CASSLRGGANTGELFF
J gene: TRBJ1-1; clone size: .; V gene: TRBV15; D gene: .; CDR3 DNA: TGTGCCACCAGCGACCAGTTCAACACTGAAGCTTTCTTT; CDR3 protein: CATSDQFNTEAFF
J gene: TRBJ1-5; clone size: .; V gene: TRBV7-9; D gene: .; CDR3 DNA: TGTGCCAGCAGCTTAGGTTCCCAGCCCCAGCATTTT; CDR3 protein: CASSLGSQPQHF
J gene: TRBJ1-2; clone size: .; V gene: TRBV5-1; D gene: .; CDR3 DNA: TGCGCCAGCAGCCCTACCTACATTTATTTTAGACGGGCGTATAAGAACTATGGCTACACCTTC; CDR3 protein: CASSPTYIYFRRAYKNYGYTF
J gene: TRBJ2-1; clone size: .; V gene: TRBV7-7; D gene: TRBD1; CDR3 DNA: TGTGCTAGCAGCCCATGGACAGGGGAGTCATCGGAGCAGTTCTTC; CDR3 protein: CASSPWTGESSEQFF
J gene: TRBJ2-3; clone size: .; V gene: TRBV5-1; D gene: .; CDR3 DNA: TGCGCCAGCAGCTCCGCCCGGGGGACCACAGATACGCAGTATTTT; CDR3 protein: CASSSARGTTDTQYF
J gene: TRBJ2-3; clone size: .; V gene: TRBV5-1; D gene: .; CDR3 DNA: TGCGCCAGCAGCTTGGCGGGGGAACCCACAGATACGCAGTATTTT; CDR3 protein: CASSLAGEPTDTQYF
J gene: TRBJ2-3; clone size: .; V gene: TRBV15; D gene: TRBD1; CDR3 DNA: TGTGCCACCAGCAGGAGGACAGGAGACACAGATACGCAGTATTTT; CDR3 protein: CATSRRTGDTDTQYF
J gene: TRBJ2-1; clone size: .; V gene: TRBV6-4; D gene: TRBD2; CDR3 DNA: TGTGCCAGCAGTGACAAGCGGGGGGTCAACAATGAGCAGTTCTTC; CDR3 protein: CASSDKRGVNNEQFF
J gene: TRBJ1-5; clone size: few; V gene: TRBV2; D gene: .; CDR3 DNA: TGTGCCAGCAGTGTCAGCAATCAGCCCCAGCATTTT; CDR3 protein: CASSVSNQPQHF
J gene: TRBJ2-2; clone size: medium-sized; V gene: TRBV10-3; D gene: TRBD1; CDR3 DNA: TGTGCCATCAGGCCCCAGGGGGCCGGGGAGCTGTTTTTT; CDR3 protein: CAIRPQGAGELFF
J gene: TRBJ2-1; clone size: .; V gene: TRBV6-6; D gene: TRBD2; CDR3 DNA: TGTGCCAGCACCTCGGGGAGGGCCTCCTACAATGAGCAGTTCTTC; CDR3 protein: CASTSGRASYNEQFF
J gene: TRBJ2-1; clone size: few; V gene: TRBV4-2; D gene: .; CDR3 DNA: TGTGCCAGCAGCCAAGGGGACGGGGGCTACAATGAGCAGTTCTTC; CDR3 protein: CASSQGDGGYNEQFF
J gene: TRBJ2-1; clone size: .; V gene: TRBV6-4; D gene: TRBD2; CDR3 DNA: TGTGCCAGCAGTGACTCAACTAGCGGGGCCGATGAGCAGTTCTTC; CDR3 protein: CASSDSTSGADEQFF
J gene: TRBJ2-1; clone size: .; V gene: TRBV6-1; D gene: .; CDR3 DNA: TGTGCCAGCAGTGAACCCGGATGGTACAATGAGCAGTTCTTC; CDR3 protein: CASSEPGWYNEQFF
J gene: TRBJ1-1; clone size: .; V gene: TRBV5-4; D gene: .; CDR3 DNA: TGTGCCAGCAGCGCACCTGGGGGGGGAGCTTTCTTT; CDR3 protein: CASSAPGGGAFF
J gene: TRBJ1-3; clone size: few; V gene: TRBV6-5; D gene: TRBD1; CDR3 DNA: TGTGCCAGCAGCGATCGGACAGGAGGTCGAAACACCATATATTTT; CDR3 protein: CASSDRTGGRNTIYF
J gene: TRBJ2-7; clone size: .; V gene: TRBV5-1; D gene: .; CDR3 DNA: TGCGCCAGCAGCTTGGTGTCAGCTAACTACGAGCAGTACTTC; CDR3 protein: CASSLVSANYEQYF
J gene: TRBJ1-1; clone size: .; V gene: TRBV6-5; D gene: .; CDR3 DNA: TGTGCCAGCAGTAAAAGCAAAGGGGCTTGGACTGAAGCTTTCTTT; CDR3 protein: CASSKSKGAWTEAFF
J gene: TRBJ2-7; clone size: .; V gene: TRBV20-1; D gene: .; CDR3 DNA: TGCAGTGCTAGTGCGTTATACGAGCAGTACTTC; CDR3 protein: CSASALYEQYF
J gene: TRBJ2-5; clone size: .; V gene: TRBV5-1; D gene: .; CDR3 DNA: TGCGCCAGCAGCTTGGCGGGGGTTACCCAAGAGACCCAGTACTTC; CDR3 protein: CASSLAGVTQETQYF
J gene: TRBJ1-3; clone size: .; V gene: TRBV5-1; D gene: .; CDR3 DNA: TGCGCCAGCAGCCCCCAGGGACTTGATAACACCATATATTTT; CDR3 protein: CASSPQGLDNTIYF
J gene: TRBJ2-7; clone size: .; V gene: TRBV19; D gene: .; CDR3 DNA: TGTGCCAGTAGTTTTGACAGCCAAAGCTCCTACGAGCAGTACTTC; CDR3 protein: CASSFDSQSSYEQYF
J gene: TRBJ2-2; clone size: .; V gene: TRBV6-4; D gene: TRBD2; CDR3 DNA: TGTGCCAGCAGTGAGAGCGGGGGAACCACCGGGGAGCTGTTTTTT; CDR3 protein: CASSESGGTTGELFF
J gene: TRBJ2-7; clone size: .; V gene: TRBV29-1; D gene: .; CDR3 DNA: TGCAGCGGATCCAGGGAGAGCTCCTACGAGCAGTACTTC; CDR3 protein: CSGSRESSYEQYF
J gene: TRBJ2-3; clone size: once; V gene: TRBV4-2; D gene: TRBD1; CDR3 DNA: TGTGCCAGCAGCCCACGGGGACAGGGCTACGCAGATACGCAGTATTTT; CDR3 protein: CASSPRGQGYADTQYF
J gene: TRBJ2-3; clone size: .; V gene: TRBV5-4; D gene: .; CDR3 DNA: TGTGCCAGCAGCCCATTTCACTACCGCACAGATACGCAGTATTTT; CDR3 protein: CASSPFHYRTDTQYF
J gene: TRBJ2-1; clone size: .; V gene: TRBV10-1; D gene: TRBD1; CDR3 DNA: TGCGCCAGCAGTTGGGACAGGGGCAATGAGCAGTTCTTC; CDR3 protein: CASSWDRGNEQFF
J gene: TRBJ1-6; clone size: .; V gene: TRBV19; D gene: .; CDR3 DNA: TGTGCCAGTAGTATAGAGGGGTACCCTATCCCCCGCAGAGGATCACCCCTCCACTTT; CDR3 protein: CASSIEGYPIPRRGSPLHF
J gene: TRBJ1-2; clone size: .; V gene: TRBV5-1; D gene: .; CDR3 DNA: TGCGCCAGCAGCTCAGGACGGAACTATGGCTACACCTTC; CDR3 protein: CASSSGRNYGYTF
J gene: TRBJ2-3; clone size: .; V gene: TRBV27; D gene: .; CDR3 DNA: TGTGCCAGCAGTCTCGCGTGGGGGGCGGTGACAGATACGCAGTATTTT; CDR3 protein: CASSLAWGAVTDTQYF
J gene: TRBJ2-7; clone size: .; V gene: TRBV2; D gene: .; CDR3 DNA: TGTGCCAGCAGTGTTGGGACCACCTACGAGCAGTACTTC; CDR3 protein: CASSVGTTYEQYF
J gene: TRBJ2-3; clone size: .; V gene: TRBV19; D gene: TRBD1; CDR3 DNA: TGTGCCAGTAGATCACAGGGGGGTACAGATACGCAGTATTTT; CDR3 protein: CASRSQGGTDTQYF
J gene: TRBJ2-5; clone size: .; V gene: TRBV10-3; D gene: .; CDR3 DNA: TGTGCCATCAGTGAGTCGGACAGACGTCAAGAGACCCAGTACTTC; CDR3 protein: CAISESDRRQETQYF
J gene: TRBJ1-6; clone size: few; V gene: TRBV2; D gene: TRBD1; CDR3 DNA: TGTGCCAGCATGAGGGACAGATATAATTCACCCCTCCACTTT; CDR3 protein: CASMRDRYNSPLHF
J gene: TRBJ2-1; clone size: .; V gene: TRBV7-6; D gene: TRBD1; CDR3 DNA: TGTGCCAGCAGCTTAGGACAGGGACCCTACAATGAGCAGTTCTTC; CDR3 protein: CASSLGQGPYNEQFF